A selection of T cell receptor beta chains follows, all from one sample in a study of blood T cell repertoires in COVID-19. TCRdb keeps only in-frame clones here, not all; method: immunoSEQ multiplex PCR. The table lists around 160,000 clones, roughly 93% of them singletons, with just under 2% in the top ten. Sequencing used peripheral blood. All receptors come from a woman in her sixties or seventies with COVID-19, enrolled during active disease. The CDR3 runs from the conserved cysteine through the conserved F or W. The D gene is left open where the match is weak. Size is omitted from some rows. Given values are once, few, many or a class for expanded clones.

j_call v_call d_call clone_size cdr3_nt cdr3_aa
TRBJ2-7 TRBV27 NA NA TGTGCCAGCAGTTTAGGGGCAGGAACCTACGAGCAGTACTTC CASSLGAGTYEQYF
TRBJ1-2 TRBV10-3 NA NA TGTGCCATCAGTGAGTCTTATCGTGGCAACTATGGCTACACCTTC CAISESYRGNYGYTF
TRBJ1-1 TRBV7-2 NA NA TGTGCCAGCAGCTCGAGGGAAGCTGAAGCTTTCTTT CASSSREAEAFF
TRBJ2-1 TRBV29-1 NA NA TGCAGCGTTCCGTCGGGGGTTTCCTACAATGAGCAGTTCTTC CSVPSGVSYNEQFF
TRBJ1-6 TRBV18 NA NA TGTGCCAGCTCACCACGGGACAACAATAATTCACCCCTCCACTTT CASSPRDNNNSPLHF
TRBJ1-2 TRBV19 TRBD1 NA TGTGCCAGTAGTATTTGGACAGGGGGCTATGGCTACACCTTC CASSIWTGGYGYTF
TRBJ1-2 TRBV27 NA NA TGTGCCAGCAGTTTATATGGCTTTGGCTACACCTTC CASSLYGFGYTF
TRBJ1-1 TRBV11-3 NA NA TGTGCCAGCAGCTCCAGGGTCGGCACTGAAGCTTTCTTT CASSSRVGTEAFF
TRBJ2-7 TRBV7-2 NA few TGTGCCAGCAGCTTAGCCCTCGCCTACGAGCAGTACTTC CASSLALAYEQYF
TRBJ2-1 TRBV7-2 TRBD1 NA TGTGCCAGCAGCTTTGACAGGGTTTCCTACAATGAGCAGTTCTTC CASSFDRVSYNEQFF
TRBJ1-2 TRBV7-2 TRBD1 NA TGTGCCAGCAGCACCCCCCCACAGGGGGCAGAAGGCTACACCTTC CASSTPPQGAEGYTF
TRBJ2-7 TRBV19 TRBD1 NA TGTGCCAGTAGTATAGGGACAGGGCAAGTCTACGAGCAGTACTTC CASSIGTGQVYEQYF
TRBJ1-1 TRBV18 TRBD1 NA TGTGCCAGCTCAAGGGACAGGGAGGTCACTGAAGCTTTCTTT CASSRDREVTEAFF
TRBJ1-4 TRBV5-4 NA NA TGTGCCAGCAGCCAGACGGGGTCGAATGAAAAACTGTTTTTT CASSQTGSNEKLFF
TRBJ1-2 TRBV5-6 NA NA TGTGCCAGCAGCTCTACAGGGCAACAGTACTCTGGCTACACCTTC CASSSTGQQYSGYTF
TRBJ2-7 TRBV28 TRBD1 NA TGTGCCAGCAGAACAGGGGGCTTGTACGAGCAGTACTTC CASRTGGLYEQYF
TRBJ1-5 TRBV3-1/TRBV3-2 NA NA TGTGCCAGCAGCTCAGCGGACAGCCCCAATCAGCCCCAGCATTTT CASSSADSPNQPQHF
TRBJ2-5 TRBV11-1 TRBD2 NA TGTGCCAGCACCCCTTGGGGGGGTGGGGAGACCCAGTACTTC CASTPWGGGETQYF
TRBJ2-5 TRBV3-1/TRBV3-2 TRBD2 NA TGTGCCAGCAGCCAAGTGTACCGCGGGGGGCCTCAAGAGACCCAGTACTTC CASSQVYRGGPQETQYF
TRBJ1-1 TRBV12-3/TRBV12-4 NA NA TGTGCCAGCAGCTCGATATTAGTGACTGAAGCTTTCTTT CASSSILVTEAFF
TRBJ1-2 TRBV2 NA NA TGTGCCAGCAGTGAACAGGGTGGCGCTCCGGCCTATGGCTACACCTTC CASSEQGGAPAYGYTF
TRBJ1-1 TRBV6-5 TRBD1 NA TGTGCCAGCAGTAGGGACAGGGGTCAGTATGAAGCTTTCTTT CASSRDRGQYEAFF
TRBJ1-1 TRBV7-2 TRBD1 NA TGTGCCAGCAGGAAACCGGGACAGGGGGCAGGTGAAGCTTTCTTT CASRKPGQGAGEAFF
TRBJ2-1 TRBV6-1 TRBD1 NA TGTGCCAGCAGTGAAAAGGGACAGGGATTCTACAATGAGCAGTTCTTC CASSEKGQGFYNEQFF
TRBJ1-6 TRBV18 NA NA TGTGCCAGCTCAGAAAGGGAGGGTAGTCCTTCACCCCTCCACTTT CASSEREGSPSPLHF
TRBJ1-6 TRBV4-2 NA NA TGTGCCAGCAGCCAAAGGGGGGGCAGGGGTAGTAATTCACCCCTCCACTTT CASSQRGGRGSNSPLHF
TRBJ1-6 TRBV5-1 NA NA TGCGCCAGCAGCTTGATGACAGGAGATAATTCACCCCTCCACTTT CASSLMTGDNSPLHF
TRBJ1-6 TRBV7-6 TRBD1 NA TGTGCCAGCAGCTTAGCGCGGGCAGGGGGTAATTCACCCCTCCACTTT CASSLARAGGNSPLHF
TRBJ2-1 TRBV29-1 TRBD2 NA TGCAGCGGACTAGCGGGGGCTTACAATGAGCAGTTCTTC CSGLAGAYNEQFF
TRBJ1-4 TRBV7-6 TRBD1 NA TGTGCCAGCAGCCTTCGGACAGGCCCTGAAAAACTGTTTTTT CASSLRTGPEKLFF
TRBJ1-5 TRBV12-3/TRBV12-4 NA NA TGTGCCAGCAGTTTTAGGGGCTGGCAGCCCCAGCATTTT CASSFRGWQPQHF
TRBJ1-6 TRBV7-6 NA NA TGTGCCAGCAGCACCTCGGGGAATTCACCCCTCCACTTT CASSTSGNSPLHF
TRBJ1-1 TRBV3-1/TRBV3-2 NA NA TGTGCCAGCAGCCAAGAGGGCAGGGGAACTGAAGCTTTCTTT CASSQEGRGTEAFF
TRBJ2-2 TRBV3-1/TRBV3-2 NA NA TGTGCCAGCAGCCAAGTAGTCCAAGCCGGGGAGCTGTTTTTT CASSQVVQAGELFF
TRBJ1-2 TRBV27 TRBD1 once TGTGCCAGCAGTTCTCTAGGACAGGGGAGTTACTATGGCTACACCTTC CASSSLGQGSYYGYTF
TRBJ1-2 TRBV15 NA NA TGTGCCACCAGCAGAGATCCCCAGGGAGGGGGTGGCTACACCTTC CATSRDPQGGGGYTF
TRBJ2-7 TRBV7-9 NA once TGTGCCAGCAGCTCCCCGTGGGTACAGGATTCATACGAGCAGTACTTC CASSSPWVQDSYEQYF
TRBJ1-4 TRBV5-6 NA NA TGTGCCAGCAGCGGACTTCAGGGGAGTCGTGAAAAACTGTTTTTT CASSGLQGSREKLFF
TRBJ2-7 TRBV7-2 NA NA TGTGCCAGCAGCTTACGGCCACTAGTCCTAAGCTCCTACGAGCAGTACTTC CASSLRPLVLSSYEQYF
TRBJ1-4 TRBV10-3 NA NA TGTGCCATCAGTGAGTCCCCACAGGGAGGGGAAAAACTGTTTTTT CAISESPQGGEKLFF
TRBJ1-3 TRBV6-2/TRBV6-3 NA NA TGTGCCAGCAGTTATCGAATCGAGAGCTCTGGAAACACCATATATTTT CASSYRIESSGNTIYF
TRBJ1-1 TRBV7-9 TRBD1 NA TGTGCCAGCAGGGGACCGGGACAGTACACTGAAGCTTTCTTT CASRGPGQYTEAFF
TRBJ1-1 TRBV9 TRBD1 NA TGTGCCAGCCAGAAGGGGGCGGGGACTGAAGCTTTCTTT CASQKGAGTEAFF
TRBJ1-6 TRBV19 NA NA TGTGCCAGTCGGACCGGCATCGGGATCTATAATTCACCCCTCCACTTT CASRTGIGIYNSPLHF
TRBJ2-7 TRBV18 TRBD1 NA TGTGCCAGCTCACCGGGACAGGGGTTCTACGAGCAGTACTTC CASSPGQGFYEQYF
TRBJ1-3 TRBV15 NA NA TGTGCCACCAGCGAACAGATTACATCCTCTGGAAACACCATATATTTT CATSEQITSSGNTIYF
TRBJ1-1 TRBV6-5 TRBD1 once TGTGCCAGCAGTTATAAGAGGGGACAGGGCACTGAAGCTTTCTTT CASSYKRGQGTEAFF
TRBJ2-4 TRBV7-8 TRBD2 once TGTGCCAGCACCCCAGCGGGGCGCAAAAACATTCAGTACTTC CASTPAGRKNIQYF
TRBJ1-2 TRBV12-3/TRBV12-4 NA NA TGTGCCAGCAGTTTAATAGGGGCCGGGGGCTACACCTTC CASSLIGAGGYTF
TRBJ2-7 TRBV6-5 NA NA TGTGCCAGCAGTTACGCGGGAGAGCAGTACTTC CASSYAGEQYF
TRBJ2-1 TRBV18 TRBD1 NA TGTGCCAGCTCACCTATGGGGGGACAGGCTTACAATGAGCAGTTCTTC CASSPMGGQAYNEQFF
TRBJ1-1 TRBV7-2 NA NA TGTGCCAGCAGCTTGCAGAACACGAACACTGAAGCTTTCTTT CASSLQNTNTEAFF
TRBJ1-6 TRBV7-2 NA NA TGTGCCAGCAGCTTAGTGGAGGGGGGGAATTCACCCCTCCACTTT CASSLVEGGNSPLHF
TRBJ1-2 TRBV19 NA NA TGTGCCAGTAGAACTTTGCGGGAAGGCGGCTACACCTTC CASRTLREGGYTF
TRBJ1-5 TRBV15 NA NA TGTGCCACCAGCAGAGCTCGACAAGGCAATCAGCCCCAGCATTTT CATSRARQGNQPQHF
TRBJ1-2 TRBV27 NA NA TGTGCCAGCAGACAGGGAAGCAACTATGGCTACACCTTC CASRQGSNYGYTF
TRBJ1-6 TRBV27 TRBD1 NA TGTGCCAGCAGTTACCGGACAGGGCGGCCTTCACCCCTCCACTTT CASSYRTGRPSPLHF